This passage covers 21 T cell receptor beta chains from one sample sequenced in a study of CD8 T cells in Susac syndrome. It was with random hexamers that about 0.45 to 1 ug RNA was reverse transcribed. TCRdb called the immunoSEQ multiplex PCR reads again in MiXCR, with one record for every CDR3 protein. This sample has about 120,000 distinct CDR3 sequences, with about 90% found just once. Material: CD4+ T cells from PBMCs. The receptors derive from a human donor in good health.

The chain has TRBV19 and TRBJ2-7; TRBD1 might be the D (6 bases). Germline CDR1 and CDR2: LNHDA and SQIVND (reference sequence). V was pared by 3 bases and J by 4 bases, with 22 bases between. The CDR3 loop spans 17 amino acids. Written as DNA, the CDR3 is TGTGCCAGTAGTATCGCGCGTGGGGGCGCTGGTGGTTACGAGCAGTACTTC. Residues: CASSIARGGAGGYEQYF.

The chain couples TRBV7-3 to TRBJ2-7; tentatively, D is TRBD1 (7 bases). Between the trimmed V and J ends, which lost 7 bases and 6 bases, there was a span of 19 bases. CDR1 is SGHTA, CDR2 FQGTGA, per germline. The CDR3 is 14 amino acids. DNA for the CDR3: TGTGCCAGCAACTGGGGCAGGGGGGACGGCGAGCAGTACTTC. This translates into CASNWGRGDGEQYF.

V gene TRBV7-6 combines with J gene TRBJ2-7; D is perhaps TRBD1 (8 bases). This CDR3 has 15 amino acids. V was cut by 5 bases and J by 2 bases, with 16 bases left in between. Germline CDR1 SGHVS, CDR2 FNYEAQ. CDR3 loop: CASSHGQGGTYEQYF. DNA for the CDR3: TGTGCCAGCAGCCATGGACAGGGAGGGACCTACGAGCAGTACTTC.

This chain links TRBV9 with TRBJ2-5, with unresolved D. Germline V CDR1 and CDR2: SGDLS, YYNGEE. The V and J ends lost 1 base and 4 bases respectively, with 8 bases between them. The CDR3 totals 13 residues. CDR3 sequence: CASSVMVGETQYF. In DNA, the CDR3 is TGTGCCAGCAGCGTAATGGTCGGAGAGACCCAGTACTTC.

As to this clonotype: One end of the junction fails to match germline, which may point to a read error. The rearrangement joins TRBV5-1 to TRBJ1-2; no clear D. CDR3 length: 15 amino acids. Germline V gene sequence: CDR1 SGHRS, CDR2 YFSETQ. The CDR3 is CASTLIAGADYGYTF. CDR3 DNA sequence: TGCGCCAGCACCTTGATCGCAGGCGCTGACTATGGCTACACCTTC.

This clonotype was seen a handful of times. J is TRBJ2-4 and V is TRBV7-9, with 8 bases matching TRBD2. V lost 5 bases to trimming and J lost 0 bases; unmatched junction nucleotides: 3. Germline CDR1 reads SEHNR; CDR2 reads FQNEAQ (reference sequence). The CDR3 has 15 amino acids. The chain's CDR3 is CASSPGGLAKNIQYF. In DNA form, the CDR3 reads TGTGCCAGCAGCCCGGGGGGGTTAGCCAAAAACATTCAGTACTTC.

V and J are TRBV25-1 and TRBJ2-7; TRBD1 matches at 7 bases. The V segment lost 10 bases and the J segment 5 bases; nucleotides outside the gene matches: 5. Germline CDR1 is MGHDK and CDR2 is SYGVNS. The CDR3 length is 11 residues. The CDR3 nucleotides are TGTGCCACTTCACAGGGGCACGAGCAGTACTTC. It encodes CATSQGHEQYF.

This clonotype was seen only a few times. The chain joins TRBV25-1 to TRBJ2-7; possible D gene TRBD1, 6 bases. The CDR3 sequence is 16 residues long. V lost 2 bases and J lost 3, with 17 bases in between. CDR1 is MGHDK and CDR2 is SYGVNS in the germline V gene. CDR3 sequence (DNA): TGTGCCAGCAGTGAAAACAGGGTTTGTTTTTTCTACGAGCAGTACTTC. The encoded protein is CASSENRVCFFYEQYF.

The chain uses TRBV12-3 or TRBV12-4 and TRBJ2-3; possibly TRBD2 for D (5 bases). The CDR3 length is 14 residues. Trimming pared 9 bases from V and 4 bases from J, leaving 17 bases between. The CDR3 DNA reads TGTGCCAGTAGCCCGGCCGGGATGGCAGATACGCAGTATTTT. This sequence encodes CASSPAGMADTQYF.

This chain joins TRBV7-3 and TRBJ1-6; D is perhaps TRBD1 (5 bases). The CDR3 loop spans 12 amino acids. V dropped 2 bases and J dropped 10 bases, with 6 bases sitting between them. The V gene's germline CDR1 is SGHTA and CDR2 FQGTGA. CDR3 coding DNA: TGTGCCAGCAGCTTAGGGGGGTCACCCCTCCACTTT. Protein sequence: CASSLGGSPLHF.

The genes are TRBV6-2 or TRBV6-3 and TRBJ1-1; D gene uncertain. Trimming removed 1 base from V and 1 base from J, with 4 bases in between. CDR3 length equals 13 residues. Germline loops: CDR1 MNHEY, CDR2 SVGEGT. The CDR3 here is CASSYFGNTEAFF. For the CDR3, the DNA is TGTGCCAGCAGTTACTTTGGGAACACTGAAGCTTTCTTT.

This chain links TRBV2 with TRBJ2-3; 11 nucleotides match TRBD2. V dropped 6 bases and J dropped 0; count of bases not matched to a gene: 5. Germline CDR1 reads SNHLY; CDR2 reads FYNNEI. This CDR3 contains 16 residues. DNA for the CDR3: TGTGCCAGCAGCGGGGGACTAGCGGTTAGCACAGATACGCAGTATTTT. It translates to CASSGGLAVSTDTQYF.

This CDR3 reads CASSSDRIGYTF. The CDR3 nucleotides read TGTGCCAGCAGTTCGGACAGAATTGGCTACACCTTC. The gene calls are TRBV12-3 or TRBV12-4 and TRBJ1-2; TRBD1 might be the D (6 bases). This CDR3 has 12 amino acids. V gave up 4 bases and J gave up 7 bases, with 10 bases separating them.

V gene TRBV7-9 combines with J gene TRBJ1-1; D unresolved. The germline V and J ends were trimmed by 5 bases and 9 bases, with 4 bases remaining between them. There are 9 residues in the CDR3. Looked up from germline, CDR1 is SEHNR and CDR2 is FQNEAQ (reference sequence). The CDR3 reads CASSRKAFF. The CDR3 region has the DNA TGTGCCAGCAGCCGCAAAGCTTTCTTT.

V and J are TRBV2 and TRBJ2-1; no clear D gene. This CDR3 region has 9 residues. The germline V gene encodes CDR1 SNHLY and CDR2 FYNNEI. V lost 8 bases, J lost 5 bases, and 1 base lay in between. The CDR3 loop reads CASDNEQFF. Here the CDR3 DNA reads TGTGCCAGCGACAATGAGCAGTTCTTC.

This sequence joins TRBV19 and TRBJ2-1; D perhaps matches TRBD2 (6 bases). The CDR3 contains 12 residues. The V gene's germline CDR1 is LNHDA and CDR2 SQIVND (reference sequence). V was cut by 10 bases and J by 7 bases, with 14 bases left in between. CDR3 coding DNA: TGTGCCACTCGGCTCGGAGGGAATGAGCAGTTCTTC. This codes for CATRLGGNEQFF.

This clonotype was seen once. V is TRBV7-6 and J is TRBJ2-5; D is possibly TRBD2 (6 bases). V was cut by 4 bases and J by 5 bases, with 11 bases left in between. The CDR3 consists of 13 residues. The V gene's germline CDR1 is SGHVS and CDR2 FNYEAQ. The CDR3 coding sequence is TGTGCCAGCAGCTCCCGGCGGGGTGAGACCCAGTACTTC. It yields the protein CASSSRRGETQYF.

This chain links TRBV4-3 with TRBJ1-2; 7 nucleotides line up with TRBD1. This CDR3 region has 15 residues. Germline V gene sequence: CDR1 LGHNA, CDR2 YSLEER. The V gene end was trimmed by 0 bases and the J gene end by 8 bases; junction bases not matched to a gene: 9. The chain's CDR3 is CASSQDLDRAGGYTF. CDR3 nucleotides: TGCGCCAGCAGCCAAGATCTCGACAGGGCGGGAGGCTACACCTTC.

The J gene is TRBJ1-2, the V gene TRBV30; 10 bases align to TRBD1. From germline, CDR1 is GTSNPN and CDR2 SVGIG (reference sequence). V shed 0 bases, J shed 5 bases, and the junction held 9 bases outside the gene matches. The CDR3 covers 16 residues. CDR3 residues: CAWSVLTGGSRYGYTF. In nucleotides, the CDR3 is TGTGCCTGGAGTGTTCTGACAGGGGGCTCGAGGTATGGCTACACCTTC.

The chain is built from TRBV6-2 or TRBV6-3 and TRBJ2-7; tentatively, D is TRBD2 (5 bases). The CDR3 sequence is 12 residues long. The germline V gene has CDR1 MNHEY and CDR2 SVGEGT. V was cut by 11 bases and J by 3 bases, with 14 bases left in between. CDR3 sequence reads: CAGHSAGYEQYF. CDR3 in DNA: TGTGCCGGCCATTCGGCGGGCTACGAGCAGTACTTC.

V gene TRBV15 combines with J gene TRBJ2-2; the D is unclear. V shed 1 base and J shed 4 bases, with 4 bases lying between them. Germline values: CDR1 LNHNV, CDR2 YYDKDF (reference sequence). CDR3 length: 13 amino acids. CDR3 in amino acids: CATSRGTTGELFF. CDR3 DNA sequence: TGTGCCACCAGCAGAGGGACCACCGGGGAGCTGTTTTTT. Full variable domain (outside the CDR3, taken from reference TRBV15 and TRBJ2-2): DAMVIQNPRYQVTQFGKPVTLSCSQTLNHNVMYWYQQKSSQAPKLLFHYYDKDFNNEADTPDNFQSRRPNTSFCFLDIRSPGLGDTAMYLCATSRGTTGELFFGEGSRLTVL.